The clone carrying this T cell receptor (beta chain) has at least ten counts. A second PCR, run for about 7 to 11 cycles, used a sample-barcoded 5' primer plus a J-beta primer mix. TCRdb re-called the 5' RACE reads with MiXCR, one entry per CDR3 protein. This sample has 1.5 million to 2 million distinct CDR3 sequences, with 28% found just once. The record originates from a study of blood T cells in healthy people across ages. Germline V gene sequence: CDR1 SGHRS, CDR2 YFSETQ. V lost 2 bases to trimming and J lost 0 bases; unmatched junction nucleotides: 8. This CDR3 is built from 19 residues. The TCR comes from a woman in her twenties or thirties in good health. The gene calls are TRBV5-1 and TRBJ2-1; 13 nucleotides align to TRBD2. Material: blood. The chain's CDR3 is CASSLVGLAGANSYNEQFF. DNA for the CDR3: TGCGCCAGCAGCTTAGTAGGACTAGCGGGGGCTAACTCCTACAATGAGCAGTTCTTC.